This T cell receptor (beta chain) was captured in a study of cytomegalovirus exposure and HLA in healthy donors. In the study overall: The 100 to 150 validation repertoires were reported in a later analysis to have been generated on the same platform as the roughly 670 first-cohort repertoires. General study points: High specificity and sensitivity for cytomegalovirus status were reported for the classifier. Most TCRs appeared rarely, but some public TCRs recurred in many donors. Researchers catalogued around 150 TCR beta chains as cytomegalovirus-associated.

The germline CDR1 and CDR2 sequences are SGHDT and YYEEEE. V shed 0 bases and J shed 2 bases, with 11 bases lying between them. This CDR3 comprises 15 residues. The repertoire was sequenced with immunoSEQ multiplex PCR; TCRdb's copy has only in-frame clones and lacks some. The sample records some 80,000 clones, approximately 95% being singletons. Of note for this clone: Its specificity is not known.

This TCR came from a man aged 18 to 30 in good health and CMV-seropositive. The source material was PBMCs. This chain connects TRBV5-6 to TRBJ1-2; D may be TRBD1 (5 bases). The CDR3 loop is CASSLDVTENYGYTF. CDR3 nucleotide sequence: TGTGCCAGCAGCTTGGATGTGACAGAGAACTATGGCTACACCTTC.